The rows below give T cell receptor beta chains drawn from one sample of a study of Ad26.COV2.S vaccination and SARS-CoV-2 variants. Sequencing was performed with immunoSEQ multiplex PCR; in TCRdb, only in-frame clones are kept and a portion is missing. This sample yields around 450,000 clones, of which 89% are seen a single time; about 2.4% belongs to the top ten. The material sequenced was peripheral blood, taken in a trial of Ad26.COV2.S vaccine versus placebo. Every receptor here comes from a person between 18 and 59 years old who received the Ad26.COV2.S COVID-19 vaccine or a placebo. The CDR3 runs from the conserved cysteine through the conserved F or W. D genes are given only for firm matches. Clone size is given for some rows only: seen once, a few or many times, or a class if the clone is expanded.

v_call	d_call	j_call	clone_size	cdr3_aa	cdr3_nt
TRBV29-1	.	TRBJ2-3	.	CSVSPSGGARTDTQYF	TGCAGCGTTTCTCCCTCAGGGGGGGCGCGCACAGATACGCAGTATTTT
TRBV27	.	TRBJ1-6	few	CASGQSSYNSPLHF	TGTGCCAGCGGACAGAGCTCCTATAATTCACCCCTCCACTTT
TRBV19	.	TRBJ2-3	.	CASGRGLFTDTQYF	TGTGCCAGTGGGCGCGGGTTGTTCACAGATACGCAGTATTTT
TRBV29-1	TRBD1	TRBJ1-2	.	CSVVGQNANYGYTF	TGCAGCGTGGTGGGACAGAATGCTAACTATGGCTACACCTTC
TRBV7-9	.	TRBJ1-1	.	CASSRSQGRTEAFF	TGTGCCAGCAGCCGTAGCCAGGGAAGAACTGAAGCTTTCTTT
TRBV7-2	.	TRBJ1-1	.	CASSQNQLTVGTEAFF	TGTGCCAGCAGCCAAAATCAACTTACAGTGGGAACTGAAGCTTTCTTT
TRBV11-1	.	TRBJ2-3	.	CASSARIGVGTDTQYF	TGTGCCAGCAGCGCCCGTATCGGTGTGGGGACAGATACGCAGTATTTT
TRBV12-3/TRBV12-4	.	TRBJ1-1	.	CASRDSLNTEAFF	TGTGCCAGCAGGGACAGCCTGAACACTGAAGCTTTCTTT
TRBV2	TRBD1	TRBJ2-7	.	CASSDQGADYEQYF	TGTGCCAGCAGTGATCAGGGGGCCGACTACGAGCAGTACTTC
TRBV3-1/TRBV3-2	.	TRBJ1-1	.	CASSQAAFPYTEAFF	TGTGCCAGCAGCCAGGCAGCTTTCCCCTACACTGAAGCTTTCTTT
TRBV10-3	TRBD1	TRBJ1-2	.	CAISAGGDGYTF	TGTGCCATCAGCGCAGGGGGCGATGGCTACACCTTC
TRBV7-2	TRBD1	TRBJ1-1	.	CASGQGASTEAFF	TGTGCCAGCGGGCAGGGGGCGAGTACTGAAGCTTTCTTT
TRBV5-4	TRBD2	TRBJ2-3	.	CASSPSGNEQYF	TGTGCCAGCAGCCCTAGCGGGAATGAGCAGTATTTT
TRBV6-5	.	TRBJ1-6	.	CASRSVSYNSPLHF	TGTGCCAGCAGATCAGTCTCCTATAATTCACCCCTCCACTTT
TRBV5-1	.	TRBJ1-4	.	CASSSGPPTRHEKLFF	TGCGCCAGCAGCTCGGGACCACCGACTCGGCATGAAAAACTGTTTTTT
TRBV19	.	TRBJ1-1	few	CASSVHMISEAFF	TGTGCCAGTAGTGTCCACATGATTTCTGAAGCTTTCTTT
TRBV9	.	TRBJ2-2	.	CASSRILAGELFF	TGTGCCAGCTCAAGAATATTGGCCGGGGAGCTGTTTTTT
TRBV5-1	.	TRBJ2-1	.	CASSTGTPAYNEQFF	TGCGCCAGCAGCACAGGAACGCCTGCCTACAATGAGCAGTTCTTC
TRBV10-3	TRBD1	TRBJ1-5	.	CAISITGGNQPQHF	TGTGCCATCTCTATAACAGGGGGCAATCAGCCCCAGCATTTT
TRBV5-1	TRBD1	TRBJ1-1	.	CASSTGQMNTEAFF	TGCGCCAGCAGCACGGGACAGATGAACACTGAAGCTTTCTTT
TRBV9	TRBD1	TRBJ1-2	few	CASSTWTGAYGYTF	TGTGCCAGCAGCACATGGACAGGGGCTTATGGCTACACCTTC
TRBV30	.	TRBJ2-2	.	CAWSKFGTGELFF	TGTGCCTGGAGTAAATTTGGCACCGGGGAGCTGTTTTTT
TRBV4-2	.	TRBJ1-5	.	CASSQAGQGGQPQHF	TGTGCCAGCAGCCAAGCGGGGCAGGGTGGTCAGCCCCAGCATTTT